Listed here is a single T cell receptor beta chain. The source of the sample is a study of cytomegalovirus exposure and HLA in healthy donors. The PCR made use of 60 Vbeta and 13 Jbeta primers. Assay: immunoSEQ multiplex PCR; the TCRdb copy retains only in-frame clones and omits some. The sample shows about 43,000 clones, and around 1.7% sits with its ten largest clones. V lost 3 bases and J 12 bases, leaving 17 bases between the germline ends. The CDR3 totals 13 residues. Germline V CDR1 and CDR2: SGHNT, YENEEA. The chain carries TRBV11-3 and TRBJ1-1; tentatively, D is TRBD1 (5 bases). This TCR derives from a woman aged 25 to 39 in good health and CMV-seronegative. The sequenced material came from PBMCs. The DNA of the CDR3 is TGTGCCAGCAGCTTTTATTCGTTACAGGATACTTTCTTT. This sequence encodes CASSFYSLQDTFF.